The entry that follows covers one T cell receptor (beta chain) sequence. As yet, its antigen is unknown. These data are taken from a study of post-analysis software for immune sequencing data. Whole-study context: There were relapsing-remitting, secondary progressive and progressive-relapsing multiple sclerosis among the disease courses included. Study-level results: When compared against controls, multiple sclerosis patients showed significantly lower normalized Chao1 diversity. Those samples that were prepared in the same batch co-clustered strongly by F measure. Included in a set of about 5 TRBV segments more frequent in patients than controls were TRBV5-6, TRBV5-1 and TRBV20-1.

With V trimmed by 2 bases and J by 3 bases, 6 bases remained unmatched. Germline-derived CDR1 and CDR2 are MNHEY and SVGAGI. The CDR3 contains 15 residues. Each TCR beta cDNA library carried unique molecular identifiers. It was from roughly 1 to 10 million T cells that about half a million cDNA molecules came. TCRdb re-derived calls from the PCR reads in MiXCR, one entry per CDR3 protein. The sample includes about 770,000 distinct CDR3 sequences, 35% to 55% of them seen just once. The TCR was taken from a girl aged 5-17 years with multiple sclerosis. The chain has TRBV6-5 and TRBJ1-2; 7 bases are shared with TRBD1. The material sequenced was blood. CDR3 sequence reads: CASSYLRQGDYGYTF. CDR3 DNA: TGTGCCAGCAGTTACCTACGTCAGGGGGACTATGGCTACACCTTC.